The entry below describes one T cell receptor beta chain. This specimen comes from a study of CD8 T cells in Susac syndrome. The authors reverse transcribed roughly 0.5 to 1 ug RNA with random hexamers. From the immunoSEQ multiplex PCR reads, TCRdb called clonotypes with MiXCR, one entry per CDR3 protein. Here the sample spans about 66,000 distinct CDR3 sequences, roughly 94% being singletons. Control patients had untreated stable or active relapsing-remitting multiple sclerosis by revised McDonald criteria. Germline V gene sequence: CDR1 MNHEY, CDR2 SMNVEV (reference sequence). Trimming stripped 5 bases from V and 3 bases from J, with 11 bases between. The CDR3 has 14 residues.

The sequencing sample was made of CD8+ T cells from PBMCs. The chain recombines TRBV27 with TRBJ1-5; D gene ambiguous. The receptor's source is a human donor with multiple sclerosis. Here the CDR3 reads CASSTTGDNQPQHF. CDR3 nucleotides: TGTGCCAGCAGTACGACCGGTGACAATCAGCCCCAGCATTTT.